This TCR beta chain was obtained from a study of T cell responses to AZD1222 COVID-19 vaccine. Study-level results: It was only a handful of AZD1222 recipients who were seropositive at baseline. Following two doses of AZD1222, Spike-specific TCR breadth and depth rose. Clonal diversity was possibly underestimated, and white British individuals and females predominated among donors.

As regards this clone: Antigen unknown.

Libraries were prepared by immunoSEQ multiplex PCR; TCRdb keeps only in-frame clonotypes and omits some of them. The table shows 50,000 to 65,000 clones, with roughly 90% occurring only once. CDR3 size: 14 residues. V lost 5 bases to trimming and J lost 8 bases, with 16 bases between them. Germline V gene data show CDR1 as SGHTA and CDR2 as FQGNSA. The receptor was isolated from an adult in good health. V and J are TRBV7-2 and TRBJ1-5; no definite D call. Sequenced here: peripheral blood, sampled on day 0 of AZD1222 vaccination. CDR3: CASSPTGGLKPQHF. The CDR3 DNA follows: TGTGCCAGCAGCCCCACGGGTGGACTAAAGCCCCAGCATTTT.